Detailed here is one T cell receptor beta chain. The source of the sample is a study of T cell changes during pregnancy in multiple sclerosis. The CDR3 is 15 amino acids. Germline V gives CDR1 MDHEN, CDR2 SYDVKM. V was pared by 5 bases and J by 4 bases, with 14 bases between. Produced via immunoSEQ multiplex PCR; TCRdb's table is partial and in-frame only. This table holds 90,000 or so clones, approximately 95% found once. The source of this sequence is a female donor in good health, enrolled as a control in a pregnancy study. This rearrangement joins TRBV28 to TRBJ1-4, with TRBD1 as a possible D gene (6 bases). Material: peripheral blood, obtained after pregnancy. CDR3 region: CASSISTGGNEKLFF. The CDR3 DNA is TGTGCCAGCAGTATATCGACAGGAGGTAATGAAAAACTGTTTTTT.